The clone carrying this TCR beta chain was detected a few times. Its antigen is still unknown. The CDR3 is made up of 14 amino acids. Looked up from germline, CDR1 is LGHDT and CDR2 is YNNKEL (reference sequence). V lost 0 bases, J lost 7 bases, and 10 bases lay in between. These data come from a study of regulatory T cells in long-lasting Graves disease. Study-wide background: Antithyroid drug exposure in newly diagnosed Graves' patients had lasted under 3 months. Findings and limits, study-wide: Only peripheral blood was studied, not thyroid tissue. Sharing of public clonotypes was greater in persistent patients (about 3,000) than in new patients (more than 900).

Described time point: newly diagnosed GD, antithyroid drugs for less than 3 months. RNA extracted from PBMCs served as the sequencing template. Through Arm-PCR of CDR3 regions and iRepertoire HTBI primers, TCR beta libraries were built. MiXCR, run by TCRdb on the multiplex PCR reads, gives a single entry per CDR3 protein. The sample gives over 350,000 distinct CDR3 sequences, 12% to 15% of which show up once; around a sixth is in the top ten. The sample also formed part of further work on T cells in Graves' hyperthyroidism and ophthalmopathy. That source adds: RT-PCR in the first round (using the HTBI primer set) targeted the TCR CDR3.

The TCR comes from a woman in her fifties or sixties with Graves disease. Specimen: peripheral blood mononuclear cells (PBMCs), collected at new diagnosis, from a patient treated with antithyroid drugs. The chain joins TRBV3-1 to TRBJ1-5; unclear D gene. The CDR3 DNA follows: TGTGCCAGCAGCCAAGATTGGTCAGAGCAGCCCCAGCATTTT. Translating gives CASSQDWSEQPQHF. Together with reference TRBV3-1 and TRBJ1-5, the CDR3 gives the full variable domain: DTAVSQTPKYLVTQMGNDKSIKCEQNLGHDTMYWYKQDSKKFLKIMFSYNNKELIINETVPNRFSPKSPDKAHLNLHINSLELGDSAVYFCASSQDWSEQPQHFGDGTRLSIL.